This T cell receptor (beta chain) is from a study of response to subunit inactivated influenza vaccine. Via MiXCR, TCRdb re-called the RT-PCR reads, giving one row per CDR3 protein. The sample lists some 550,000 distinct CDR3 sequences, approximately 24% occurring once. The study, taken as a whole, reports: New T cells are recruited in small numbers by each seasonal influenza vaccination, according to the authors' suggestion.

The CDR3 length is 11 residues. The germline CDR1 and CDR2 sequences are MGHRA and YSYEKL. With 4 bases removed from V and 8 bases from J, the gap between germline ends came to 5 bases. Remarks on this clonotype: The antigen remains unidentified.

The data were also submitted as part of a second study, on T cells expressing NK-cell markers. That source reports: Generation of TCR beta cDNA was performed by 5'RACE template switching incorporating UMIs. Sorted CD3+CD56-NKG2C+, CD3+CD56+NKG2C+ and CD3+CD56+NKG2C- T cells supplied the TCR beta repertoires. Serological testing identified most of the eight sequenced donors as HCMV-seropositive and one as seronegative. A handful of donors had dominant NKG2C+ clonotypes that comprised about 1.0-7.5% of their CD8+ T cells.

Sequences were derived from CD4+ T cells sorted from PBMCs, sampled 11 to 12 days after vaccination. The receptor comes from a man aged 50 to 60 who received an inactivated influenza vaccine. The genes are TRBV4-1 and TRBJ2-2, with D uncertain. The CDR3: CASSREGELFF. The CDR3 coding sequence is TGCGCCAGCAGCCGAGAAGGGGAGCTGTTTTTT.